The source of this TCR beta chain is a study of tissue T cells after allogeneic stem cell transplantation. Findings and caveats of the study: Motif-based clustering found tissue-specific repertoire signatures shared across patients, though few clones were shared. Tissue-detected TCR repertoire was only partly captured by blood and spleen T cells.

Survey-depth TCRbeta CDR3 sequencing reported V/J genes and productive frequencies. Clones were read by immunoSEQ multiplex PCR, and TCRdb kept only the in-frame ones, dropping some. The sample includes several thousand clones, roughly 60% of them seen just once. To note about this clone: Its specificity is not known.

Median post-mortem interval was about 9.8 hours for GI, liver, skin and lymphoid tissues. The junction had 4 bases not matched to a gene; V was cut back by 4 bases and J by 6 bases. The germline CDR1 and CDR2 sequences are LGHDT and YNNKEL (reference sequence). This CDR3 has 14 residues. The sample here was duodenum tissue, taken at autopsy. This TCR was recovered from a female donor older than 55 with lung cancer. The J gene is TRBJ1-5, the V gene TRBV3-1 (or the pseudogene TRBV3-2); 9 bases map to TRBD1. The CDR3 protein is CASSPGQGVQPQHF. The CDR3 DNA follows: TGTGCCAGCAGCCCGGGACAGGGCGTTCAGCCCCAGCATTTT.